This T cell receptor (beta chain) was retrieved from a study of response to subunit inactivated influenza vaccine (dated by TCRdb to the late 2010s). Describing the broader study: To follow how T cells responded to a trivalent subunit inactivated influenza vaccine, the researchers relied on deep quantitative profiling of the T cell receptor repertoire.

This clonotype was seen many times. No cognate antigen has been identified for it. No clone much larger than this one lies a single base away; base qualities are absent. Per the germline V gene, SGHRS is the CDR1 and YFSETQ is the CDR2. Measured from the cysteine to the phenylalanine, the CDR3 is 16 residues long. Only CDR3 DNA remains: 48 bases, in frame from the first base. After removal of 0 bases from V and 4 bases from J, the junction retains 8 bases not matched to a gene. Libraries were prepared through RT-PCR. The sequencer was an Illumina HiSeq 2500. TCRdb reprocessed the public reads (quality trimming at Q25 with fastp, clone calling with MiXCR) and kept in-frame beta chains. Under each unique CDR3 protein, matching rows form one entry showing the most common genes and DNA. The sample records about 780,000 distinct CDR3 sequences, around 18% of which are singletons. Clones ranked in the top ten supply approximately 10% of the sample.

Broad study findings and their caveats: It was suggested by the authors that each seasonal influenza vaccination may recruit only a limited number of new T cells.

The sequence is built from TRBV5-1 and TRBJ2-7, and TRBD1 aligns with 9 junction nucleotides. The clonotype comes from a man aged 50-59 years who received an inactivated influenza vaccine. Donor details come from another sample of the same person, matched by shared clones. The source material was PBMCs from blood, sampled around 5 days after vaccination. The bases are TGCGCCAGCAGCTTGGGAGGGACAGGGAAATCGTACGAGCAGTACTTC. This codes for CASSLGGTGKSYEQYF.